Sequencing of this T cell receptor (beta chain) was carried out in a study of blood T cell repertoires in COVID-19. The overall study: PBMCs, B-cell-depleted T cells, or T cells were the source of the cDNA or gDNA that made up the material.

CDR3 length: 16 residues. V gave up 0 bases and J gave up 2 bases, with 13 bases separating them. Per germline, CDR1 MNHNS and CDR2 SASEGT. The method was immunoSEQ multiplex PCR; TCRdb's version includes in-frame clones alone and lacks a portion of them. There are around 250,000 clones in the sample; approximately 89% occur only once, and about 2.9% lies in the top ten. Residents of about two dozen US areas, aged about 18 to 89 years, made up the participants. Cohorts were based on clinical histories the participants reported. Exposed enrollees had met someone with a PCR-confirmed or clinician-diagnosed COVID-19 case at some point within the 2 weeks before study entry.

This TCR derives from a woman in her 40s who had been exposed to COVID-19. The genes are TRBV6-1 and TRBJ2-5; no clear D gene. Sequenced input: PBMCs or T cells enriched from blood (not recorded which). Here the CDR3 reads CASSEASTLLQETQYF. The CDR3 nucleotides read TGTGCCAGCAGTGAAGCGAGCACCCTTTTACAAGAGACCCAGTACTTC.